This paragraph reports one TCR beta chain. Germline V gene data show CDR1 as SGHAT and CDR2 as FQNNGV. Trimming left V 3 bases short and J 4 bases short, with 15 bases between. The CDR3 length is 15 residues. The data are from a study of blood T cell repertoires in COVID-19. Study information: T cells, B-cell-depleted T cells, or PBMCs provided the cDNA or gDNA that served as material.

As handled by the study authors: How many nucleated cells were present was estimated from reference gene primer amplification. Sequencing used immunoSEQ multiplex PCR; TCRdb keeps in-frame clones, though not all of them. V and J calls plus clone size are reproduced from that table; the DNA served to infer D and trimming. The table shows 70,000 or so clones, with 80% to 90% occurring only once. This TCR was recovered from a man in his thirties or forties with acute or convalescent COVID-19. Sequencing input: peripheral blood. V and J are TRBV11-2 and TRBJ1-1, with unresolved D. Here the CDR3 DNA reads TGTGCCAGCAGCTTGGGCAGATCTTTGAGCACTGAAGCTTTCTTT. The encoded protein is CASSLGRSLSTEAFF.